This paragraph reports one TCR beta chain. This clone was picked up many times. The target of this receptor is not known. No base qualities exist here, and no much larger clone lies one base off it. Other DNA sequences of this sample code for an identical CDR3. The record originates from a study of metastatic and nonmetastatic thyroid tumors (dated by TCRdb to 2018 to 2020). Background on the whole study: Repertoires from peripheral blood and from tumor or nodule tissue samples of malignant and benign thyroid patients were compared. Points the paper makes about the study in general: In both blood and tumor samples, TCR beta diversity was reported to be significantly higher in malignant tumors than in benign nodules.

No treatment had been received by any patient before thyroid surgery. Using T-cell receptor beta sequencing, the study looked back at clinical samples from patients collected from about 2011 to 2019. Counted from cysteine to phenylalanine, this CDR3 has 14 amino acids. CDR3 DNA only is kept here, 42 bases in frame from base 1. Via the germline V gene, CDR1 is SGDLS and CDR2 YYNGEE. The V end gives up 5 bases and the J end 5 bases, leaving 6 bases in the junction not matched to a gene. The method was PCR. The listed sequencing device is Illumina HiSeq 4000. The TCR beta-chain CDR3 region of each patient was profiled by high-throughput sequencing. Concerning the study's data processing: Drawing on CDR3 differences between clinicopathological groups, the researchers built a classifier meant to tell apart patients with distant-metastatic papillary thyroid cancer. To measure repertoire diversity the researchers used the Shannon index, while the Morisita-Horn index served to gauge how similar the tumor and blood repertoires were. The raw public reads went through TCRdb reprocessing: fastp at Q25, MiXCR clone calling, in-frame beta chains kept. The V and J calls shown here were made by TCRdb, not taken from the authors' results. The sample table records 20,000 to 25,000 clones; around 30% of these occur just once. The top ten clones comprise 5.4% of the sample.

Sample: tumor tissue. The rearranged chain carries TRBV9 and TRBJ2-1; TRBD2 aligns with 8 central bases. The clonotype comes from a female donor with papillary thyroid cancer or a benign thyroid nodule (not recorded which). Some clones in this sample may be carry-over from other donors' samples. The CDR3 corresponds to CASSAGAGDNEQFF. The DNA sequence is TGTGCCAGCAGTGCAGGAGCGGGGGACAATGAGCAGTTCTTC.